The 3 T cell receptor beta chains reported below all come from one sample, sequenced in a study of T cells in Graves' hyperthyroidism and ophthalmopathy. TCR beta CDR3 sequences were amplified from RNA transcripts. The HTBI primer set was used in a first-round RT-PCR of the TCR CDR3. In TCRdb, the multiplex PCR reads were re-called with MiXCR into one record per CDR3 protein. Of 270,000 or so distinct CDR3 sequences listed, 13% to 15% are singletons. Source material: blood. Source of these receptors: a woman aged 45-59 years with Graves' hyperthyroidism that later progressed to Graves' ophthalmopathy.

This clonotype was counted many times. The V gene is TRBV6-1, the J gene TRBJ1-2; no firm D call. Deletions cut 4 bases from V and 4 bases from J, with 13 bases between. Germline assignment: CDR1 MNHNS and CDR2 SASEGT. This CDR3 region has 14 residues. CDR3 in amino acids: CASSGLQVAYGYTF. CDR3 DNA sequence: TGTGCCAGCAGTGGTCTCCAGGTTGCCTATGGCTACACCTTC.

This clonotype was picked up many times. The chain has TRBV2 and TRBJ1-5; D possibly corresponds to TRBD1 (5 bases). V gave up 2 bases and J gave up 4 bases, with 9 bases separating them. CDR1 and CDR2 from the germline V gene are SNHLY and FYNNEI. The CDR3 totals 14 residues. CDR3 in amino acids: CASSERDRNQPQHF. Here the CDR3 DNA reads TGTGCCAGCAGTGAAAGGGACCGAAATCAGCCCCAGCATTTT. Looking up the rest from reference TRBV2 and TRBJ1-5 gives the full variable domain: EPEVTQTPSHQVTQMGQEVILRCVPISNHLYFYWYRQILGQKVEFLVSFYNNEISEKSEIFDDQFSVERPDGSNFTLKIRSTKLEDSAMYFCASSERDRNQPQHFGDGTRLSIL.

A few counts support this clonotype. An end of the junction differs from the germline gene, which may be a read error. This chain uses TRBV3-1 with TRBJ1-1; TRBD1 might be the D (5 bases). Germline loops: CDR1 LGHDT, CDR2 YNNKEL (reference sequence). CDR3 length equals 14 residues. CDR3 protein: CASSPSDRNTGAFF. As DNA, the CDR3 is TGTGCCAGCAGCCCCTCAGACAGAAACACTGGAGCTTTCTTT.